This T cell receptor (beta chain) appears in the sequencing data of a study of T cells in Graves' hyperthyroidism and ophthalmopathy. Cells are PBMCs isolated from about 10 ml of fresh blood. Only a few counts were recorded for this clonotype. Amplified TCR beta CDR3 regions derived from RNA transcripts. TCR CDR3 regions were first amplified by RT-PCR with HTBI primers. TCRdb itself ran the multiplex PCR reads through MiXCR, one entry per CDR3 protein. This sample has about 480,000 distinct CDR3 sequences, with around a quarter found just once. V was clipped by 0 bases and J by 8 bases, with 7 bases between them. Germline V CDR1 and CDR2: SQVTM, ANQGSEA. The CDR3 totals 12 residues.

The clonotype originates from a woman aged 25 to 39 with Graves' ophthalmopathy. The sample comprised blood. The genes are TRBV29-1 and TRBJ2-2; no clear D gene. CDR3 amino acids: CSVEDTWGELFF. In nucleotides, the CDR3 is TGCAGCGTTGAAGACACCTGGGGGGAGCTGTTTTTT.